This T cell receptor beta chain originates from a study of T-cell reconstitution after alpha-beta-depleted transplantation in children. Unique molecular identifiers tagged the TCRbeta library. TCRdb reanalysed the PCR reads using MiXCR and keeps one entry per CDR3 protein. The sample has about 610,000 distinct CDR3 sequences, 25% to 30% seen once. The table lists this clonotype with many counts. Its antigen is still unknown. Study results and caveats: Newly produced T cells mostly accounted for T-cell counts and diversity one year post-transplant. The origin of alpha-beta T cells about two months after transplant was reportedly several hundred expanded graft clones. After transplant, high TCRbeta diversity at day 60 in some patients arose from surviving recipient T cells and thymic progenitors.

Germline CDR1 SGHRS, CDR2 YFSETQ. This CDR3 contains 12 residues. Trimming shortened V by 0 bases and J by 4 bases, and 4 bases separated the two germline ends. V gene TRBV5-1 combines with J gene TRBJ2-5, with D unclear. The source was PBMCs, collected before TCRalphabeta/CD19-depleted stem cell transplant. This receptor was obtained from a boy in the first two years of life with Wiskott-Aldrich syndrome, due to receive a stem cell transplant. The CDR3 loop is CASSLEGETQYF. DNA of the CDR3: TGCGCCAGCAGCTTGGAGGGAGAGACCCAGTACTTC.